The clone carrying this TCR beta chain was detected a few times. The antigen remains unidentified. In TCRdb, the 5' RACE reads were re-called with MiXCR into one record per CDR3 protein. Among under 450,000 distinct CDR3 sequences, about 25% were seen once, and the ten largest hold around 13%. This specimen comes from a study of T-cell memory formation after mild COVID-19. Study as a whole: Largely, the TCR clusters proved donor specific.

V lost 7 bases and J lost 1; bases outside the gene matches: 9. Germline lookup yields CDR1 SGHTA and CDR2 FQGNSA. This CDR3 is built from 15 residues. Study outcomes and limitations: Mainly CM and EM harbored the contracting CD4+ clones; mainly EMRA harbored the CD8+ ones. Whether second-wave clones peaking at day 37 were SARS-CoV-2 specific went unconfirmed.

Sequenced input: PBMCs or a T cell subset sorted from them (not recorded which). This clonotype was obtained from an adult woman who had mild COVID-19 (a few samples of this study predate the infection). Cell type and time point are not known. The rearrangement uses TRBV7-2 and TRBJ2-5; 7 positions match TRBD1. In DNA form, the CDR3 reads TGTGCCAGCACCACACAGACAGGGCCCCAAGAGACCCAGTACTTC. It translates to CASTTQTGPQETQYF. The complete variable domain, with remaining parts taken from reference TRBV7-2 and TRBJ2-5, reads GAGVSQSPSNKVTEKGKDVELRCDPISGHTALYWYRQSLGQGLEFLIYFQGNSAPDKSGLPSDRFSAERTGGSVSTLTIQRTQQEDSAVYLCASTTQTGPQETQYFGPGTRLLVL.